This T cell receptor beta chain emerged from a study of neoadjuvant anti-PD-1 for oral cavity cancer. As for the study in general: Around day 43, patients without progression received a fourth nivolumab dose before surgery.

Documented time point: after neoadjuvant nivolumab, at surgical resection. These oral cavity squamous cell carcinomas were HPV-negative and locally advanced. Measured with immunoSEQ multiplex PCR; TCRdb has only the in-frame clones, and not every one. The profile shows about 23,000 clones, 25% to 30% of them singletons. This clone was detected only a few times. The antigen is not known. The study's findings and limits: Post-treatment tumors with larger preexisting clones showed more shrinkage. Only a few patients per response group were TCR-analyzed; validation needed.

Trimming took off 2 bases at V and 2 bases at J, with 6 bases between the two ends. This CDR3 contains 14 residues. Germline CDR1 reads SEHNR; CDR2 reads FQNEAQ (reference sequence). The material was tumor tissue, obtained after nivolumab (anti-PD-1) treatment. The clonotype was recovered from a person aged 40 to 85 with oral cavity squamous cell carcinoma. The chain uses TRBV7-9 and TRBJ1-4, with a tentative D call TRBD1 (5 bases). CDR3 in amino acids: CASSLRGTNEKLFF. DNA for the CDR3: TGTGCCAGCAGCTTACGGGGGACTAATGAAAAACTGTTTTTT.